Presented here are 25 T cell receptor beta chains from one specimen sequenced in a study of T cells in Graves' hyperthyroidism and ophthalmopathy. Researchers took RNA transcripts and amplified the TCR beta CDR3 regions from them. Initially, a first-round RT-PCR of the TCR CDR3 employed the HTBI primer set. TCRdb redid the calling of the multiplex PCR reads with MiXCR, one entry per CDR3 protein. The sample shows around 620,000 distinct CDR3 sequences, under 20% of them seen only once. Sequenced input: blood. These receptors all come from a woman between 25 and 40 years old with Graves' hyperthyroidism.

This clonotype was counted many times. The chain has TRBV27 and TRBJ2-1, with 10 positions matching TRBD2. The CDR3 totals 17 residues. V lost 1 base and J lost 2; bases outside the gene matches: 5. CDR1 MNHEY and CDR2 SMNVEV come from the germline V gene (reference sequence). This CDR3 is CASSLLPAGGPYNEQFF. CDR3 sequence (DNA): TGTGCCAGCAGTTTATTGCCAGCGGGAGGGCCCTACAATGAGCAGTTCTTC.

The V gene is TRBV7-8, the J gene TRBJ1-3; D is undetermined. This CDR3 comprises 14 residues. Trimming took off 5 bases at V and 2 bases at J, with 10 bases between the two ends. The V gene's germline CDR1 is SGHVS and CDR2 FQNEAQ. Here the CDR3 reads CASSLLRTGNTIYF. Written as DNA, the CDR3 is TGTGCCAGCAGCCTACTCCGGACTGGAAACACCATATATTTT.

The chain has TRBV9 and TRBJ2-7, with 10 bases fitting TRBD1. J was trimmed by 6 bases and V by 4 bases; bases with no gene match: 7. Looked up from germline, CDR1 is SGDLS and CDR2 is YYNGEE. CDR3 length: 14 residues. CDR3 nucleotide sequence: TGTGCCAGCAGCATATCCGGGACAGGGGTCGAGCAGTACTTC. This translates into CASSISGTGVEQYF.

This clonotype was counted a few times. The chain links TRBV20-1 to TRBJ1-3; possibly TRBD1 for D (5 bases). Germline V gene lookup returns CDR1 DFQATT and CDR2 SNEGSKA (reference sequence). V was clipped by 3 bases and J by 1 base, with 10 bases between them. The CDR3 is made up of 14 amino acids. The CDR3 loop is CSASFRGSGNTIYF. In DNA form, the CDR3 reads TGCAGTGCTAGTTTCCGGGGGTCTGGAAACACCATATATTTT.

This clonotype appeared many times. This chain joins TRBV6-1 and TRBJ2-7; 7 bases align to TRBD2. Germline CDR1 is MNHNS and CDR2 is SASEGT. CDR3 size: 15 residues. With V trimmed by 3 bases and J by 3 bases, 8 bases remained unmatched. The CDR3: CASSDPREGLYEQYF. The CDR3, as DNA: TGTGCCAGCAGTGACCCCAGGGAGGGGCTCTACGAGCAGTACTTC.

This clonotype came up a few times. The chain couples TRBV24-1 to TRBJ2-5; D is unclear. V lost 5 bases and J lost 5, with 8 bases in between. CDR1 KGHDR and CDR2 SFDVKD come from the germline V gene. The CDR3 has 12 amino acids. CDR3 region: CATSGLTETQYF. The CDR3 bases are TGTGCCACCAGTGGACTCACGGAGACCCAGTACTTC.

The chain is built from TRBV12-3 or TRBV12-4 and TRBJ2-1; tentative D call: TRBD2 (7 bases). V was clipped by 1 base and J by 6 bases, with 16 bases between them. The CDR3 spans 16 residues. CDR3 coding DNA: TGTGCCAGCAGTTTAGGGGGGGGCGGGAGTGCCAATGAGCAGTTCTTC. It codes for CASSLGGGGSANEQFF.

This clonotype showed up just a few times. This chain connects TRBV7-2 to TRBJ1-6; 8 bases line up with TRBD1. The CDR3 is made up of 17 amino acids. Germline trimming cut 5 bases from V and 5 bases from J; bases unmatched to any gene: 11. Per germline, CDR1 SGHTA and CDR2 FQGNSA. The CDR3 nucleotides read TGTGCCAGCAGCCCCCGACGACCGGACAGGGATAATTCACCCCTCCACTTT. Its translation: CASSPRRPDRDNSPLHF. Complete variable domain (other parts from reference TRBV7-2 and TRBJ1-6): GAGVSQSPSNKVTEKGKDVELRCDPISGHTALYWYRQSLGQGLEFLIYFQGNSAPDKSGLPSDRFSAERTGGSVSTLTIQRTQQEDSAVYLCASSPRRPDRDNSPLHFGNGTRLTVT.

This clonotype was seen ten or more times. The genes are TRBV2 and TRBJ1-4; possible D gene TRBD1, 6 bases. V lost 10 bases and J lost 7, with 16 bases in between. Germline CDR1 is SNHLY and CDR2 is FYNNEI. This CDR3 contains 13 residues. CDR3 sequence reads: CATGGGELEKLFF. CDR3 bases: TGTGCCACCGGAGGGGGGGAACTTGAAAAACTGTTTTTT.

A single count supports this clonotype. The gene calls are TRBV5-1 and TRBJ2-5; 10 bases match TRBD1. J lost 7 bases, V lost 4 bases, and 10 bases had no gene match. Germline lookup yields CDR1 SGHRS and CDR2 YFSETQ. The CDR3 totals 15 residues. DNA for the CDR3: TGCGCCAGCAGCCGTGGACAGGGGGGCTGGGGGACCCAGTACTTC. Translated: CASSRGQGGWGTQYF. Together with reference TRBV5-1 and TRBJ2-5, the CDR3 gives the full variable domain: KAGVTQTPRYLIKTRGQQVTLSCSPISGHRSVSWYQQTPGQGLQFLFEYFSETQRNKGNFPGRFSGRQFSNSRSEMNVSTLELGDSALYLCASSRGQGGWGTQYFGPGTRLLVL.

This clonotype has ten or more counts. The genes are TRBV2 and TRBJ2-7; D is uncertain. The CDR3 runs to 11 residues. V shed 4 bases and J shed 4 bases, with 5 bases lying between them. CDR1 SNHLY and CDR2 FYNNEI come from the germline V gene. The chain's CDR3 is CASSAGYEQYF. CDR3 nucleotides: TGTGCCAGCAGTGCTGGATACGAGCAGTACTTC.

In this sample, this clonotype turned up many times. The chain is built from TRBV6-1 and TRBJ2-3; 14 bases agree with TRBD2. The CDR3 is 19 residues long. Per the germline V gene, CDR1 is MNHNS and CDR2 is SASEGT. V trimming: 2 bases; J trimming: 3 bases; junction bases outside the gene matches: 10. CDR3 in DNA: TGTGCCAGCAGTGAAAGGAACCCGGGACTAGCGGGAGTAACAGATACGCAGTATTTT. It is translated as CASSERNPGLAGVTDTQYF.

This clonotype has at least ten counts. The V call is TRBV7-8, the J call TRBJ1-1; D call uncertain. V shed 5 bases and J shed 1 base, with 11 bases lying between them. The CDR3 is 14 residues long. Germline V gene lookup returns CDR1 SGHVS and CDR2 FQNEAQ. The CDR3 nucleotides are TGTGCCAGCAGCCTAGTAATCGGGAACACTGAAGCTTTCTTT. It is translated as CASSLVIGNTEAFF.

This clonotype was seen repeatedly, ten times or more. V and J are TRBV29-1 and TRBJ1-1; no reliable D call. Trimming stripped 7 bases from V and 4 bases from J, with 10 bases between. Germline CDR1 SQVTM, CDR2 ANQGSEA. This CDR3 spans 11 amino acids. In DNA form, the CDR3 reads TGCAGCGGTATAGGGAGCACTGAAGCTTTCTTT. Translated: CSGIGSTEAFF.

The V gene is TRBV2, the J gene TRBJ1-2, with D possibly TRBD1 on 5 matching bases. Trimming took 7 bases from V and 3 from J, leaving 18 bases between them. Germline V lookup: CDR1 SNHLY, CDR2 FYNNEI. The length of the CDR3 is 15 residues. CDR3 sequence: CASTPQRDGDYGYTF. CDR3 sequence (DNA): TGTGCCAGCACTCCCCAGCGGGACGGTGACTATGGCTACACCTTC.

Many counts were recorded for this clonotype. J is TRBJ2-7 and V is TRBV6-1; 7 bases align to TRBD2. Germline-derived CDR1 and CDR2 are MNHNS and SASEGT. The CDR3 runs to 13 residues. The trim removed 5 bases at V and 3 bases at J, leaving 4 bases unmatched. CDR3 protein: CASSRDYNYEQYF. Here the CDR3 DNA reads TGTGCCAGCAGTCGGGACTACAACTACGAGCAGTACTTC.

This clonotype was recorded a few times. The CDR3 coding sequence is TGTGCCACCAGCAGACCTTCTGGAAACACCATATATTTT. Its protein product is CATSRPSGNTIYF. J is TRBJ1-3 and V is TRBV15; D is unclear. Trimming removed 2 bases at V and 1 base at J, with 3 bases between. The CDR3 spans 13 residues. CDR1 LNHNV and CDR2 YYDKDF come from the germline V gene (reference sequence). Supplemented by reference TRBV15 and TRBJ1-3, the full variable domain reads DAMVIQNPRYQVTQFGKPVTLSCSQTLNHNVMYWYQQKSSQAPKLLFHYYDKDFNNEADTPDNFQSRRPNTSFCFLDIRSPGLGDTAMYLCATSRPSGNTIYFGEGSWLTVV.

This clonotype came up a few times. The rearrangement uses TRBV19 and TRBJ2-5; D may correspond to TRBD1 or TRBD2 (5 bases each). Per the germline V gene, CDR1 is LNHDA and CDR2 is SQIVND (reference sequence). Trimming took off 2 bases at V and 6 bases at J, with 10 bases between the two ends. This CDR3 region has 13 residues. The CDR3 here is CASSIQKGQTQYF. CDR3 nucleotide sequence: TGTGCCAGTAGTATACAAAAGGGACAGACCCAGTACTTC.

This clonotype was observed at least ten times. The genes are TRBV11-2 and TRBJ2-3; 8 nucleotides match TRBD2. The CDR3 loop spans 16 amino acids. V gave up 11 bases and J gave up 2 bases; unmatched junction bases: 15. Per the germline V gene, CDR1 is SGHAT and CDR2 is FQNNGV. CDR3 loop: CASPRGASGFTDTQYF. The CDR3 DNA reads as TGTGCCTCTCCCCGCGGGGCTAGCGGGTTCACAGATACGCAGTATTTT.

The sample holds many counts of this clonotype. The V call is TRBV30, the J call TRBJ1-1; TRBD1 might be the D (6 bases). The germline V gene has CDR1 GTSNPN and CDR2 SVGIG (reference sequence). V was pared by 2 bases and J by 0 bases, with 7 bases between. The CDR3 sequence is 13 residues long. The CDR3 nucleotides are TGTGCCTGGAGTCAGGGGATGAACACTGAAGCTTTCTTT. Translating gives CAWSQGMNTEAFF.

This clonotype came up a few times. The gene calls are TRBV19 and TRBJ1-3; a possible D gene is TRBD1 (6 bases). Trimming stripped 5 bases from V and 0 bases from J, with 11 bases between. The CDR3 has 15 amino acids. Germline CDR1 reads LNHDA; CDR2 reads SQIVND (reference sequence). CDR3 region: CASSASTGSGNTIYF. CDR3 DNA sequence: TGTGCCAGTAGTGCCTCGACAGGCTCTGGAAACACCATATATTTT. Filled out from reference TRBV19 and TRBJ1-3, the complete variable domain reads DGGITQSPKYLFRKEGQNVTLSCEQNLNHDAMYWYRQDPGQGLRLIYYSQIVNDFQKGDIAEGYSVSREKKESFPLTVTSAQKNPTAFYLCASSASTGSGNTIYFGEGSWLTVV.

The chain carries TRBV19 and TRBJ2-1; D unclear. This CDR3 comprises 13 residues. V lost 4 bases and J lost 4, with 8 bases in between. Germline CDR1 LNHDA, CDR2 SQIVND (reference sequence). The CDR3 DNA is TGTGCCAGTAGTACCCTAGGGTACAATGAGCAGTTCTTC. It yields the protein CASSTLGYNEQFF.

This clonotype was seen more than once but under ten times. The chain carries TRBV20-1 and TRBJ1-1, with D perhaps matching TRBD1 (5 bases). Trimming removed 0 bases at V and 4 bases at J, with 9 bases between. CDR1 DFQATT and CDR2 SNEGSKA come from the germline V gene (reference sequence). The CDR3 spans 13 residues. DNA of the CDR3: TGCAGTGCTAGAGATTGGAGGGGCACTGAAGCTTTCTTT. It is translated as CSARDWRGTEAFF.

This clonotype was recorded at least ten times. The chain has TRBV27 and TRBJ2-5; tentative D call: TRBD2 (7 bases). The CDR3 consists of 15 residues. The germline gives CDR1 MNHEY, CDR2 SMNVEV (reference sequence). V was pared by 7 bases and J by 5 bases, with 20 bases between. The CDR3 region is CASTQGQGRGETQYF. The CDR3 DNA sequence: TGTGCCAGCACCCAAGGGCAGGGGCGGGGGGAGACCCAGTACTTC.

CDR3 protein: CASSHSTGTGPRANYGYTF. The DNA for the CDR3 is TGCGCCAGCAGTCACTCCACCGGGACAGGGCCTCGAGCTAACTATGGCTACACCTTC. This chain joins TRBV5-1 and TRBJ1-2, with TRBD1 matching over 9 bases. V shed 5 bases, J shed 0 bases, and the junction held 17 bases outside the gene matches. Per the germline V gene, CDR1 is SGHRS and CDR2 is YFSETQ. The CDR3 runs 19 residues.